This T cell receptor (beta chain) was retrieved from a study of T cells after yellow fever vaccination. Study at large: The SMART-Seq v4 Ultra Low Input method served to prepare the low-cell-number fractions.

Trimming removed 0 bases at V and 5 bases at J, with 11 bases between. The CDR3 runs 14 residues. The germline gives CDR1 SGHRS, CDR2 YFSETQ. Generation of TCR cDNA used 5'RACE template switching (which added a universal primer site and UMIs). TCRdb re-analysed the 5' RACE reads in MiXCR, keeping a single row per CDR3 protein. Among 300,000 to 350,000 distinct CDR3 sequences listed, roughly 4.3% were seen once. Study outcomes and limitations: Booster sampling recovered most clones from primary vaccination (96% CD4, roughly 88% CD8). Contamination by abundant bulk-population clonotypes could be present in FACS-sorted repertoires.

This clonotype occurred a few times. Its antigen is not identified. This clonotype was obtained from a man aged 18 to 30 who received the YFV17D yellow fever vaccine. The sample consisted of PBMCs, taken 15 days after the yellow fever booster vaccination. V usage is TRBV5-1 and J usage is TRBJ2-5; TRBD2 might be the D (5 bases). The CDR3 protein is CASSLGRIGETQYF. The CDR3 DNA is TGCGCCAGCAGCTTGGGGAGGATTGGGGAGACCCAGTACTTC.